The 24 T cell receptor beta chains given below trace back to one sample, sequenced in a study of graft-versus-host responses after intestinal transplantation. Antigens for these TCRs are unknown. This table comes from immunoSEQ multiplex PCR, and its TCRdb copy is limited to in-frame clones, with some not included. The data contain around 100,000 clones, approximately 93% of them singletons. The material was unstimulated CD8+ T cells sorted from spleen or lymph node cells, obtained before transplant. Receptors were obtained from a human donor who was the organ donor for an intestinal transplant.

The rearrangement links TRBV11-2 to TRBJ2-7, with D possibly being TRBD2 (6 bases). The CDR3 loop spans 15 amino acids. V was clipped by 5 bases and J by 1 base, with 15 bases between them. Germline-derived CDR1 and CDR2 are SGHAT and FQNNGV. The CDR3 DNA sequence: TGTGCCAGCAGCCATTGGGGGGACTCGTCCTACGAGCAGTACTTC. It yields the protein CASSHWGDSSYEQYF.

V and J are TRBV7-9 and TRBJ2-3; 8 nucleotides align to TRBD2. Germline V CDR1 and CDR2: SEHNR, FQNEAQ (reference sequence). Trimming at V came to 4 bases and at J to 2 bases, leaving 5 bases not matched to a gene. The CDR3 contains 15 residues. The DNA of the CDR3 is TGTGCCAGCAGCTCCGTAGCGGGAAACACAGATACGCAGTATTTT. The encoded protein is CASSSVAGNTDTQYF.

The V call is TRBV4-1, the J call TRBJ1-3; tentatively, D is TRBD1 (5 bases). This CDR3 has 15 residues. V was pared by 0 bases and J by 2 bases, with 8 bases between. Germline CDR1 MGHRA, CDR2 YSYEKL. The chain's CDR3 is CASSQERGAGNTIYF. Here the CDR3 DNA reads TGCGCCAGCAGCCAAGAAAGGGGCGCTGGAAACACCATATATTTT.

As to this clone: This same CDR3 is encoded by further DNA sequences in the sample. The chain uses TRBV20-1 and TRBJ2-7; no clear D. This CDR3 has 11 amino acids. CDR1 and CDR2 (germline): DFQATT, SNEGSKA (reference sequence). V was clipped by 3 bases and J by 4 bases, with 7 bases between them. The CDR3 nucleotides are TGCAGTGCTAGGGTAGGGTACGAGCAGTACTTC. The encoded protein is CSARVGYEQYF.

The genes are TRBV7-9 and TRBJ1-3; D not resolved. This CDR3 contains 15 residues. Per the germline V gene, CDR1 is SEHNR and CDR2 is FQNEAQ (reference sequence). Trimming took off 1 base at V and 0 bases at J, with 7 bases between the two ends. The CDR3 bases are TGTGCCAGCAGCTTAGGCCAGCACTCTGGAAACACCATATATTTT. Translated, it gives CASSLGQHSGNTIYF.

This chain uses TRBV5-3 with TRBJ2-7; 7 positions agree with TRBD1. TRBV5-3 is flagged as an ORF with uncertain function. The CDR3 is 14 amino acids. V lost 6 bases and J lost 0; bases outside the gene matches: 6. For the CDR3, the DNA is TGTGCCAGAAACCAAAGACAGGGCTCCTACGAGCAGTACTTC. Its protein is CARNQRQGSYEQYF.

This chain connects TRBV5-7 to TRBJ1-1, with a weak D call TRBD1 (6 bases). TRBV5-7 is designated an ORF whose function remains uncertain. This CDR3 contains 13 residues. V lost 4 bases to trimming and J lost 6 bases, with 13 bases between them. The CDR3 region is CASSPGAGAEAFF. For the CDR3, the DNA is TGTGCCAGCAGCCCGGGGGCTGGGGCTGAAGCTTTCTTT.

V usage is TRBV19 and J usage is TRBJ2-1, with 11 bases lining up with TRBD2. V lost 4 bases, J lost 7 bases, and 6 bases stayed unmatched. CDR1 is LNHDA, CDR2 SQIVND, per germline (reference sequence). The CDR3 has 15 amino acids. The CDR3 reads CASSKGLAGLNEQFF. The CDR3 DNA follows: TGTGCCAGTAGTAAAGGACTAGCGGGCTTGAATGAGCAGTTCTTC.

In its sample, this clone was seen once. J is TRBJ2-3 and V is TRBV2; a possible D gene is TRBD2 (5 bases). V dropped 3 bases and J dropped 6 bases, with 16 bases sitting between them. In germline, CDR1 is SNHLY, CDR2 FYNNEI. CDR3 length equals 15 residues. This CDR3 is CASSDAARGDDTQYF. The CDR3 DNA sequence: TGTGCCAGCAGTGATGCGGCCCGGGGTGACGATACGCAGTATTTT.

The gene calls are TRBV27 and TRBJ2-7; TRBD2 agrees at 11 bases. The trim removed 6 bases at V and 4 bases at J, leaving 2 bases unmatched. CDR1 and CDR2 from the germline V gene are MNHEY and SMNVEV (reference sequence). The CDR3 runs to 13 residues. The DNA for the CDR3 is TGTGCCAGCAGACTAGCGGGAGAGTACGAGCAGTACTTC. Its translation is CASRLAGEYEQYF.

The rearrangement uses TRBV11-2 and TRBJ1-5; perhaps TRBD1 as D (6 bases). Deletions cut 5 bases from V and 1 base from J, with 12 bases between. The CDR3 spans 15 residues. CDR1 is SGHAT, CDR2 FQNNGV, per germline. CDR3 protein: CASSEGVLSNQPQHF. CDR3 coding DNA: TGTGCCAGCAGCGAGGGGGTATTAAGCAATCAGCCCCAGCATTTT.

The rearrangement uses TRBV27 and TRBJ1-6, with D uncertain. The V end lost 4 bases, the J end lost 7 bases, and 5 bases lay between the germline ends. CDR3 length: 12 residues. The germline CDR1 and CDR2 sequences are MNHEY and SMNVEV (reference sequence). In nucleotides, the CDR3 is TGTGCCAGCAGTTCCAGGAATTCACCCCTCCACTTT. Translation gives CASSSRNSPLHF.

The V call is TRBV5-4, the J call TRBJ1-2; no clear D gene. The CDR3 consists of 14 residues. CDR1 is SGHNT, CDR2 YYREEE, per germline (reference sequence). The V gene lost 0 bases and the J gene lost 4 bases, with 10 bases spanning the gap. The CDR3 bases are TGTGCCAGCAGCTTGGTAGGAGTCACCTATGGCTACACCTTC. This translates into CASSLVGVTYGYTF.

This sequence joins TRBV11-2 and TRBJ2-7; 7 bases agree with TRBD1. Germline CDR1 SGHAT, CDR2 FQNNGV. The V and J ends lost 5 bases and 2 bases, in that order; junction bases with no gene match: 9. The CDR3 totals 15 residues. DNA of the CDR3: TGTGCCAGCAGCAACACCGGGACAGCAGCCTACGAGCAGTACTTC. Protein: CASSNTGTAAYEQYF.

The rearrangement links TRBV2 to TRBJ2-7, with a possible D match to TRBD2 (5 bases). V lost 4 bases and J 0 bases, leaving 10 bases between the germline ends. Germline V lookup: CDR1 SNHLY, CDR2 FYNNEI. The CDR3 totals 14 residues. The CDR3: CASSGESNSYEQYF. The CDR3 DNA follows: TGTGCCAGCAGTGGGGAGAGCAACTCCTACGAGCAGTACTTC.

The chain uses TRBV6-5 and TRBJ2-7; TRBD2 matches at 8 bases. CDR3 length: 15 amino acids. V shed 5 bases and J 3 bases; nucleotides not matched to a gene: 9. Germline V gene data show CDR1 as MNHEY and CDR2 as SVGAGI. As DNA, the CDR3 is TGTGCCAGCAGTCCCGGGACTAGTGTGGTCTACGAGCAGTACTTC. Translated: CASSPGTSVVYEQYF.

Notes on this clone: One end of the junction does not line up with germline, which may come from a read error. The gene calls are TRBV2 and TRBJ2-1; 14 nucleotides agree with TRBD2. Germline V lookup: CDR1 SNHLY, CDR2 FYNNEI. This CDR3 is 16 amino acids long. CDR3 coding DNA: TGTGCCAGCAGTCGACTAGCGGGAGGGGTCTACGATGAGCAGTTCTTC. As protein: CASSRLAGGVYDEQFF.

The chain couples TRBV9 to TRBJ2-3; 7 bases align to TRBD2. The length of the CDR3 is 15 residues. The germline V gene encodes CDR1 SGDLS and CDR2 YYNGEE. The V segment lost 1 base and the J segment 3 bases; nucleotides outside the gene matches: 5. Written as DNA, the CDR3 is TGTGCCAGCAGCGTATTTGGACTAGGGACAGATACGCAGTATTTT. Translated: CASSVFGLGTDTQYF.

This clone was observed a single time. The chain joins TRBV19 to TRBJ1-2, with D unclear. Germline V gene sequence: CDR1 LNHDA, CDR2 SQIVND (reference sequence). The V and J ends lost 2 bases and 5 bases respectively, with 12 bases between them. The CDR3 totals 14 residues. CDR3 sequence (DNA): TGTGCCAGTAGTATAAGCACCACATGGTATGGCTACACCTTC. Its protein is CASSISTTWYGYTF. Filled out from reference TRBV19 and TRBJ1-2, the complete variable domain reads DGGITQSPKYLFRKEGQNVTLSCEQNLNHDAMYWYRQDPGQGLRLIYYSQIVNDFQKGDIAEGYSVSREKKESFPLTVTSAQKNPTAFYLCASSISTTWYGYTFGSGTRLTVV.

V usage is TRBV4-1 and J usage is TRBJ1-1; D is unresolved. CDR1 is MGHRA and CDR2 is YSYEKL in the germline V gene. The CDR3 length is 14 residues. V was cut by 1 base and J by 4 bases, with 10 bases left in between. Written as DNA, the CDR3 is TGCGCCAGCAGCCAAGTTGGGGAGGGCACTGAAGCTTTCTTT. Translating it yields CASSQVGEGTEAFF.

Notes on this clone: A junction boundary mismatches the germline segment, possibly from a read error. This same CDR3 is encoded by further DNA sequences in the sample. V usage is TRBV6-1 and J usage is TRBJ1-4, with D possibly TRBD1 on 5 matching bases. The CDR3 spans 15 residues. From germline, CDR1 is MNHNS and CDR2 SASEGT. CDR3 bases: TGTGCCAGTAGTGAAGGAGGCAGGGTTACTGAAAAACTGTTTTTT. Protein: CASSEGGRVTEKLFF.

The V and J genes are TRBV4-1 and TRBJ1-1; the D gene is possibly TRBD1 (5 bases). The CDR3 loop spans 15 amino acids. Germline CDR1 reads MGHRA; CDR2 reads YSYEKL. Deletions cut 0 bases from V and 2 bases from J, with 10 bases between. The CDR3 coding sequence is TGCGCCAGCAGCCAAGAGGGACGGCGAAACACTGAAGCTTTCTTT. Translation gives CASSQEGRRNTEAFF.

The chain uses TRBV11-2 and TRBJ2-5; D gene unclear. The ends were cut back, 0 bases at V and 3 bases at J, with 5 bases in the middle. The CDR3 consists of 13 residues. Germline V lookup: CDR1 SGHAT, CDR2 FQNNGV. CDR3 DNA sequence: TGTGCCAGCAGCTTAGAGGTAGAAGAGACCCAGTACTTC. Translated: CASSLEVEETQYF.

This rearrangement joins TRBV12-5 to TRBJ2-1, with 9 bases identical to TRBD2. The germline gives CDR1 LGHNT, CDR2 FRNRAP. The CDR3 has 16 residues. The J segment lost 5 bases and the V segment lost 3 bases, leaving 8 bases of the junction unmatched. The DNA for the CDR3 is TGTGCTAGTGGTTTCTTGACTAGCGGATCGAACAATGAGCAGTTCTTC. Translating it yields CASGFLTSGSNNEQFF.